This T cell receptor beta chain was recorded in a study of blood T cell repertoires in COVID-19 (dated by TCRdb to 2020 to 2022). Looking at the study overall: The collaborator samples originated in the United States, Italy and Spain and spanned the acute and convalescent phases of COVID-19. The material from the prospective study consisted of cDNA or gDNA derived from T cells, B-cell-depleted T cells, or PBMCs. Deeply sampled blood TCRbeta repertoires from subjects exposed to, actively infected with, or recovered from COVID-19 were included in the dataset. The repertoires were made available in a free public database intended to serve as a resource for research on the immune response to SARS-CoV-2. The samples were drawn from the first 160 participants of the ongoing ImmuneRACE study and from 950 to 1,500 subjects provided by 6 global collaborators. A de-identified subject ID, COVID-19 status, age in years and sex were almost always included in the sample metadata. Where available, HLA class I and class II types were obtained from metadata supplied by the sample provider rather than from assay-based typing.

The CDR3 goes from the cysteine to the phenylalanine over 17 residues. Only the CDR3 part of the read is kept: 51 bases, read in frame from the first base. Per the germline V gene (reference sequence), LGHDT is the CDR1 and YNNKEL is the CDR2. From V the trimming removes 0 bases and from J it removes 0 bases, while the gene matches leave 7 bases of the junction unaccounted for. Points the paper makes about the study in general: How much clinical and demographic metadata was included differed by source and by participant, and the metadata was provided uncurated.

A second Seattle source provided samples from volunteer blood donors who had recovered from COVID-19. The collaborating institutions used their own protocols to collect whole blood in K2EDTA tubes. For TCRbeta analysis, collaborator samples were shipped as frozen whole blood, as isolated PBMCs, or as DNA extracted from either sample type. This clone was detected a few times. No cognate antigen has been identified for it. No base quality values were provided; no much bigger clone lies one nucleotide off. TCRbeta CDR3 regions were amplified from genomic DNA using the immunoSEQ Assay, a bias-controlled multiplex PCR. The authors processed their data as follows. Nucleated cell counts per sample were estimated from amplification of reference gene primers within the assay. To quantify the absolute abundance of each unique TCRbeta CDR3 rearrangement, sequence reads were collapsed and filtered. Productive Simpson clonality was computed per sample as the square root of Simpson's diversity index over productive rearrangements. Drawn from immuneACCESS, this table holds only the in-frame rearrangements with V and J called that TCRdb kept. Clones are partly lost; checked studies trace under half to an unresolved V gene and leave the rest unexplained. The V and J calls and clone size are taken from that table; D and trimming were inferred from the DNA. Within this sample are 250,000 to 300,000 clones, with about 87% of them counted one time only. 5.5% to 8% of the sample belongs to the ten largest clones.

The sequence was obtained from a woman in her 30s who had recovered from COVID-19. Recombination joined TRBV3-1 (or the pseudogene TRBV3-2) with TRBJ1-1, with 7 bases in between that match TRBD1. Sequencing used peripheral blood. CDR3 reads: CASSQDLDRALNTEAFF. The sequenced DNA is TGTGCCAGCAGCCAAGATCTCGACAGGGCTCTGAACACTGAAGCTTTCTTT.